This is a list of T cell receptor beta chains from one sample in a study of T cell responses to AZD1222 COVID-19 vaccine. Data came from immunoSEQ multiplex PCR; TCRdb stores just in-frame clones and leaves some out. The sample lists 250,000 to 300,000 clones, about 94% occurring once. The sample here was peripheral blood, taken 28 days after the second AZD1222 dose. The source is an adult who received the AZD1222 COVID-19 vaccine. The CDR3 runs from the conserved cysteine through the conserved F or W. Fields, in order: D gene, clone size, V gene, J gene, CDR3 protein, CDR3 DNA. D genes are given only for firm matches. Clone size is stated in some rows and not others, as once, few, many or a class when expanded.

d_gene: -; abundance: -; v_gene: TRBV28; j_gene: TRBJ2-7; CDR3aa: CASQSYRGTATYEQYF; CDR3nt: TGTGCCAGCCAAAGTTATCGGGGGACAGCCACTTACGAGCAGTACTTC
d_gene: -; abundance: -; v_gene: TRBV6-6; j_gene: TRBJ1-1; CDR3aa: CASSDRRNTEAFF; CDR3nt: TGTGCCAGCTCGGACAGACGGAACACTGAAGCTTTCTTT
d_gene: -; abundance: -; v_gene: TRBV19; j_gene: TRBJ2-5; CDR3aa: CASSPSWRQLQETQYF; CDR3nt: TGTGCCAGTAGTCCCTCGTGGAGGCAACTCCAAGAGACCCAGTACTTC
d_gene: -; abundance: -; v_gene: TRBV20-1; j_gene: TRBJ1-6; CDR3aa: CSASDGPGHSPLHF; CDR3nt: TGCAGTGCTAGTGACGGACCCGGGCATTCACCCCTCCACTTT
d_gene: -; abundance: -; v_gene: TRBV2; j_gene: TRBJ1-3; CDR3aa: CASGGHGNTIYF; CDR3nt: TGTGCCAGCGGAGGGCACGGAAACACCATATATTTT
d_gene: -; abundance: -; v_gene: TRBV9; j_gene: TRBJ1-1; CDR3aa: CASSVEPENTEAFF; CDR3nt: TGTGCCAGCAGCGTAGAGCCAGAGAACACTGAAGCTTTCTTT
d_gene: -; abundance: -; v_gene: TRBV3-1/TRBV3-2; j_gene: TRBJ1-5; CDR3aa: CASSQAGHLYQPQHF; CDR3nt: TGTGCCAGCAGCCAAGCCGGACACCTCTATCAGCCCCAGCATTTT
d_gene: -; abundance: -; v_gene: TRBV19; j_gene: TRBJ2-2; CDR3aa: CASSISSGAGELFF; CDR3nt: TGTGCCAGTAGTATTAGTTCGGGCGCCGGGGAGCTGTTTTTT
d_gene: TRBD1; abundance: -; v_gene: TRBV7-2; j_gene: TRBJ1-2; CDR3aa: CASSSDRGNYGYTF; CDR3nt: TGTGCCAGCAGCTCGGACAGGGGGAACTATGGCTACACCTTC
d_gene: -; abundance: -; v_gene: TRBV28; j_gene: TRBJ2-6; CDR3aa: CASSFLGTGANVLTF; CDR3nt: TGTGCCAGCAGTTTTCTCGGGACTGGGGCCAACGTCCTGACTTTC
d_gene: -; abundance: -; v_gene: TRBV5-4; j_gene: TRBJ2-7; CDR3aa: CASSFFRVRDPLLYF; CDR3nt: TGTGCCAGCAGTTTCTTCCGGGTCAGGGACCCTCTCTTGTACTTC
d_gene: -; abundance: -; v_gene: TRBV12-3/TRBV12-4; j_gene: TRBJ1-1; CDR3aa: CASSLTAGTEAFF; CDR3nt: TGTGCCAGCAGTTTAACGGCCGGCACTGAAGCTTTCTTT
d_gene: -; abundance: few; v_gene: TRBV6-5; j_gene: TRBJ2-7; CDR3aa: CASGTGLSLDEQYF; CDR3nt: TGTGCCAGCGGCACCGGGCTTTCCCTAGACGAGCAGTACTTC
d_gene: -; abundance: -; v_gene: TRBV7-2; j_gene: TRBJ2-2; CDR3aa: CASSPGGNTGELFF; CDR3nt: TGTGCCAGCAGCCCCGGGGGGAACACCGGGGAGCTGTTTTTT
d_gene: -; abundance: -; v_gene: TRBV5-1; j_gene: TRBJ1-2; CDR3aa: CASSSLDSDYGYTF; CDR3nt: TGCGCCAGCAGCTCCCTGGACAGCGACTATGGCTACACCTTC
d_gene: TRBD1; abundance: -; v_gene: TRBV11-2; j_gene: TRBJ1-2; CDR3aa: CASSSRQGQVYGYTF; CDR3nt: TGTGCCAGCAGCAGCAGACAGGGCCAGGTCTATGGCTACACCTTC
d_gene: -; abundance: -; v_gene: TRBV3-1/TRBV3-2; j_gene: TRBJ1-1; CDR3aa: CASSPSGGGDGEAFF; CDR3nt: TGTGCCAGCAGCCCATCGGGGGGAGGGGACGGGGAAGCTTTCTTT
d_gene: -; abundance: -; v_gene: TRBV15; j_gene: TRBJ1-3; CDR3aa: CATSSGSSSGNTIYF; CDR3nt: TGTGCCACCAGCAGCGGGAGCAGCTCTGGAAACACCATATATTTT
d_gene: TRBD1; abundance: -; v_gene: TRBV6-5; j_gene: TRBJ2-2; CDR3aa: CATLRDRGRTGELFF; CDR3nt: TGTGCCACTCTCCGGGACAGGGGGCGCACCGGGGAGCTGTTTTTT
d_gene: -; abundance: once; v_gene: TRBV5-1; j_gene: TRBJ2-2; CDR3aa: CASSLAGDSFTGELFF; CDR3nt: TGCGCCAGCAGCTTGGCGGGAGACAGCTTCACCGGGGAGCTGTTTTTT
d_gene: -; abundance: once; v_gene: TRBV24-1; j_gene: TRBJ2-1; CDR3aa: CATSVGTGVPFF; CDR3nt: TGTGCCACCAGTGTGGGGACGGGGGTCCCGTTCTTC
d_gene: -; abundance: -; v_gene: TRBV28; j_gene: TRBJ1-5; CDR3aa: CASSFWIPGGNQPQHF; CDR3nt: TGTGCCAGCAGTTTTTGGATCCCCGGAGGCAATCAGCCCCAGCATTTT
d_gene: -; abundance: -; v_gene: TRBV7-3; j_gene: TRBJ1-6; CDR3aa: CASSLEGDSPLHF; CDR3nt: TGTGCCAGCAGCTTAGAGGGTGATTCACCCCTCCACTTT
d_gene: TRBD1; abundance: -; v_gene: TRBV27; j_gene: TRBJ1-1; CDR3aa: CASSPQGLWTEAFF; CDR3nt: TGTGCCAGCAGTCCACAGGGGTTATGGACTGAAGCTTTCTTT
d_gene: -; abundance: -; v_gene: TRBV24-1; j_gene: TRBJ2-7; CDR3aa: CATSDLGTPYEQYF; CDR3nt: TGTGCCACCAGTGATTTGGGCACCCCCTACGAGCAGTACTTC
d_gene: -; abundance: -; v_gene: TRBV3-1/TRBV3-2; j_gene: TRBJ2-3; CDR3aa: CASSQGTARSADTQYF; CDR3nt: TGTGCCAGCAGCCAAGGCACTGCCCGATCGGCAGATACGCAGTATTTT
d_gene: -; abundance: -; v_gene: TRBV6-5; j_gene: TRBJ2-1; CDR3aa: CASSYEGGGNEQFF; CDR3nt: TGTGCCAGCAGTTACGAAGGGGGGGGAAATGAGCAGTTCTTC
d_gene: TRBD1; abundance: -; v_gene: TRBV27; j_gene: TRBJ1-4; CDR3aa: CASSPDRVNEKLFF; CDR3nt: TGTGCCAGCAGTCCGGACAGGGTAAATGAAAAACTGTTTTTT
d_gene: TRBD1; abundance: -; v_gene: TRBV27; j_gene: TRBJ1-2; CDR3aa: CASSGGNYGYTF; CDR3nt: TGTGCCAGCTCAGGGGGCAACTATGGCTACACCTTC
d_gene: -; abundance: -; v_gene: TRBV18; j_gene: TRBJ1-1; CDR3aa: CASSSIGGGYGTEAFF; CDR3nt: TGTGCCAGCTCATCCATAGGGGGGGGTTATGGCACTGAAGCTTTCTTT
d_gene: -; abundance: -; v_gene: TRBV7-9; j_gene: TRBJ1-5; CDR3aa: CASSSDNQPQHF; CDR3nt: TGTGCCAGCAGCTCAGACAATCAGCCCCAGCATTTT
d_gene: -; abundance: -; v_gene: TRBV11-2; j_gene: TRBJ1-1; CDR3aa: CASSMGHRNTEAFF; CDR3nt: TGTGCCAGCAGCATGGGACATCGGAACACTGAAGCTTTCTTT
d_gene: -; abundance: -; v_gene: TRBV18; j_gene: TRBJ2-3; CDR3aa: CASSPQGQISTDTQYF; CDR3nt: TGTGCCAGCTCACCCCAGGGGCAGATTAGCACAGATACGCAGTATTTT
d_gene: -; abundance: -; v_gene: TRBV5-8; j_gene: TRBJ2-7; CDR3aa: CASSLKDSSYEQYF; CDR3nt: TGTGCCAGCAGCTTAAAGGACAGCTCCTACGAGCAGTACTTC
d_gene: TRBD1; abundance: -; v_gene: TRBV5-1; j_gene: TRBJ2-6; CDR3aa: CASSPGTAGANVLTF; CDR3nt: TGCGCCAGCAGCCCTGGGACAGCTGGGGCCAACGTCCTGACTTTC
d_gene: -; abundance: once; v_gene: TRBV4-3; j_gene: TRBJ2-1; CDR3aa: CASSQDLSGNEQFF; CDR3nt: TGCGCCAGCAGCCAAGATCTCTCAGGGAATGAGCAGTTCTTC
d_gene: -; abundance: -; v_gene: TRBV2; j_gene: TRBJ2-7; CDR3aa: CASSYYEQYF; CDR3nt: TGTGCCAGCAGTTACTACGAGCAGTACTTC
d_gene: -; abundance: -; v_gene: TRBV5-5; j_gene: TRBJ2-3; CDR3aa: CASSRFLGVDTQYF; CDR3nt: TGTGCCAGCAGCCGATTTTTGGGAGTAGATACGCAGTATTTT
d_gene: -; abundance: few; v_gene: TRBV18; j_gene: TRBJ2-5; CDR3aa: CASSGHAGETQYF; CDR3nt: TGTGCCAGCTCAGGACACGCTGGAGAGACCCAGTACTTC
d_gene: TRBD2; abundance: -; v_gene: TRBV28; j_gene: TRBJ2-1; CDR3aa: CASSPSGREQFF; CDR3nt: TGTGCCAGCAGCCCTAGCGGACGGGAGCAGTTCTTC
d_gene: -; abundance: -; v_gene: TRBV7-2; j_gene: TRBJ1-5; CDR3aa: CASSHSGGRGNQPQHF; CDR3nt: TGTGCCAGCAGCCACAGCGGGGGTAGGGGCAATCAGCCCCAGCATTTT
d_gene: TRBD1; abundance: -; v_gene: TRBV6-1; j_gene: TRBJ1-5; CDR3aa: CASSDGGQVGTQPQHF; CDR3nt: TGTGCCAGCAGTGATGGTGGACAGGTTGGGACTCAGCCCCAGCATTTT
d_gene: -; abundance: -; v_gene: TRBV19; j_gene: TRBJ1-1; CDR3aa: CASSIGQETEAFF; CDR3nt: TGTGCCAGTAGTATAGGACAGGAGACTGAAGCTTTCTTT
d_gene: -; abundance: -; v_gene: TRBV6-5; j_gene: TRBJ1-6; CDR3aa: CASSRDDNSPLHF; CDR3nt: TGTGCCAGCAGTAGAGACGATAATTCACCCCTCCACTTT
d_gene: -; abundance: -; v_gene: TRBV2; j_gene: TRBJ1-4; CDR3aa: CASSAQGYEKLFF; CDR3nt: TGTGCCAGCAGCGCACAGGGTTATGAAAAACTGTTTTTT
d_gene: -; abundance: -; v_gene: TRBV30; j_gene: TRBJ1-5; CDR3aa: CAWSESNQPQHF; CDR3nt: TGTGCCTGGAGTGAATCCAATCAGCCCCAGCATTTT
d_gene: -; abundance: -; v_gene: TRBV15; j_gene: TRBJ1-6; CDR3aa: CATSRKQGSYNSPLHF; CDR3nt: TGTGCCACCAGCAGAAAACAGGGCTCCTATAATTCACCCCTCCACTTT
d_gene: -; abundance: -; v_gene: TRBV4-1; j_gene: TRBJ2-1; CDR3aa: CASSPVGGSYNEQFF; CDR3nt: TGCGCCAGCAGTCCCGTTGGGGGCTCCTACAATGAGCAGTTCTTC
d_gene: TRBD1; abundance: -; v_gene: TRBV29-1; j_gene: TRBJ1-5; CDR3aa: CSVGRGVDQPQHF; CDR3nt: TGCAGCGTTGGCAGGGGGGTGGATCAGCCCCAGCATTTT
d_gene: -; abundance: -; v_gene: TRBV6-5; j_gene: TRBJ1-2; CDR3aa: CASAQANYGYTF; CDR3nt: TGTGCCAGCGCCCAAGCTAACTATGGCTACACCTTC
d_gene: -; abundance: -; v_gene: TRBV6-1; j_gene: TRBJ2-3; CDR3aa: CASSDRVGGDTQYF; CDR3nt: TGTGCCAGCAGTGACCGGGTGGGGGGCGATACGCAGTATTTT
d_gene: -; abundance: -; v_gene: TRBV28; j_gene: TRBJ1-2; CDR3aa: CASQTRDLYINYGYTF; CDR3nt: TGTGCCAGCCAAACAAGGGACCTTTATATTAACTATGGCTACACCTTC
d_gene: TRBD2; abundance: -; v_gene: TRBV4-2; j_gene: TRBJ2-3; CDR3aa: CASSQSDAGADTQYF; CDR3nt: TGTGCCAGCAGCCAAAGCGACGCGGGAGCGGATACGCAGTATTTT
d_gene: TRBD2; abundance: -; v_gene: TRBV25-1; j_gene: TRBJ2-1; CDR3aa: CASSGSGGYNEQFF; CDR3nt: TGTGCCAGCAGTGGCAGCGGGGGGTACAATGAGCAGTTCTTC
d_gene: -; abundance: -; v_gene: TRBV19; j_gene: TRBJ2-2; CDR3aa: CASSSEMNTGELFF; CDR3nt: TGTGCCAGTAGTAGCGAAATGAACACCGGGGAGCTGTTTTTT
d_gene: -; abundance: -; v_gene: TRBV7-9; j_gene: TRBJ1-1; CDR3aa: CASSSGVPGLTEAFF; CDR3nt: TGTGCCAGCAGCTCTGGGGTCCCGGGGCTTACTGAAGCTTTCTTT
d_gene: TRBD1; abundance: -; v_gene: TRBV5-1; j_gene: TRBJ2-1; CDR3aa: CASSLGDRDRNEQFF; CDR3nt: TGCGCCAGCAGCTTGGGGGACAGGGACAGGAATGAGCAGTTCTTC